These 5 T cell receptor beta chains were sequenced from one sample in a study of T and B cells in COVID-19 patients (dated by TCRdb to 2019 to 2021). Sequencer: Illumina MiSeq. Multiplex PCR with BIOMED2 TRB-A/B primer pools was used to amplify the TRB rearrangements. TCRdb reworked the public reads: Q25 trimming with fastp, MiXCR clone assembly, productive beta chains retained. Every CDR3 protein is listed once, alongside the most common genes and DNA of its rows. The sample table shows 20,000 to 25,000 distinct CDR3 sequences, and about 31% are seen once. In total, the top ten clones hold roughly 2.1% of the sample. TRB repertoires were amplified using about 230-500 ng of genomic DNA isolated from blood. Input material: blood. The receptors come from a human donor who had recovered from COVID-19.

This clonotype was counted between two and nine times. The chain couples TRBV5-4 to TRBJ1-3; D remains ambiguous. Trimming took off 0 bases at V and 5 bases at J, with 3 bases between the two ends. CDR3 length equals 12 residues. Per the germline V gene, CDR1 is SGHNT and CDR2 is YYREEE (reference sequence). The CDR3 region is CASSLDRNTIYF. The CDR3 DNA is TGTGCCAGCAGCTTGGACCGAAACACCATATATTTT.

This clonotype was seen more than once but under ten times. Just one base apart from a much larger clone, this may be a read error. The chain's CDR3 is CASSQASYEQYF. CDR3 sequence (DNA): TGTGCCAGCAGCCAAGCCTCCTACGAGCAGTACTTC. The chain is built from TRBV14 and TRBJ2-7; D ambiguous. Germline assignment: CDR1 SGHDN and CDR2 FVKESK. Trimming shortened V by 1 base and J by 0 bases, and 1 base separated the two germline ends. The CDR3 runs to 12 residues. Based on the CDR3 plus reference TRBV14 and TRBJ2-7, the full variable domain is EAGVTQFPSHSVIEKGQTVTLRCDPISGHDNLYWYRRVMGKEIKFLLHFVKESKQDESGMPNNRFLAERTGGTYSTLKVQPAELEDSGVYFCASSQASYEQYFGPGTRLTVT.

The gene calls are TRBV27 and TRBJ1-2, with 7 bases fitting TRBD1. Germline assignment: CDR1 MNHEY and CDR2 SMNVEV (reference sequence). The CDR3 loop spans 17 amino acids. J gave up 3 bases and V 5 bases, and 15 bases lay outside the gene matches. In nucleotides, the CDR3 is TGTGCCAGCAGTGCGACAGGGACCCGGCCGGGGGACTATGGCTACACCTTC. Protein product: CASSATGTRPGDYGYTF.

This clonotype was seen more than once but under ten times. CDR3 coding DNA: TGTGCCAGCCTAGGAGGACAGGGTAGGAATGAGCAGTTCTTC. Protein sequence: CASLGGQGRNEQFF. The chain uses TRBV12-3 or TRBV12-4 and TRBJ2-1, with 8 bases matching TRBD1. This CDR3 has 14 residues. The junction had 10 bases not matched to a gene; V was cut back by 8 bases and J by 7 bases.

Turning to this clonotype: A read error may explain this, as a much larger clone is one base away. This sequence joins TRBV11-3 and TRBJ2-1, with 9 bases identical to TRBD2. CDR1 is SGHNT, CDR2 YENEEA, per germline. After removal of 7 bases from V and 4 bases from J, the junction contained 14 bases not matched to a gene. The CDR3 is 17 amino acids. The DNA of the CDR3 is TGTGCCAGCATCCAGGGTAGCGGGGGAATAAGGTACAATGAGCAGTTCTTC. Translation: CASIQGSGGIRYNEQFF.